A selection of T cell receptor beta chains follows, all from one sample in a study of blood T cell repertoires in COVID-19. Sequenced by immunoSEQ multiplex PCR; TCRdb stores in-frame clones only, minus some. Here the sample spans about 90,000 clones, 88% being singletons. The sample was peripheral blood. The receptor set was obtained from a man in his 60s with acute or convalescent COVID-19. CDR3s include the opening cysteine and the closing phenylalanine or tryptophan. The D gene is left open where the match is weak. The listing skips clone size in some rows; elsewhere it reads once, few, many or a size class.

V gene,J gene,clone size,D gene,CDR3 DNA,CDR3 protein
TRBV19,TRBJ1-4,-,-,TGTGCCAGTAGAATTTGGCAACAGGAGGGAAAACTGTTTTTT,CASRIWQQEGKLFF
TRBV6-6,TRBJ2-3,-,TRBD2,TGTGCCAGCAGGATAGCGGGAGGGGGGACGCAGTATTTT,CASRIAGGGTQYF
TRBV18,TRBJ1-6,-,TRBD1,TGTGCCAGCTCACTAGGGACAGGGAATGTAAATTCACCCCTCCACTTT,CASSLGTGNVNSPLHF
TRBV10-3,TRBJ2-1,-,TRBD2,TGTGCCATCAGTGAAACGGGTTCCGGGACTAGCGGTACCCAGTTCTTC,CAISETGSGTSGTQFF
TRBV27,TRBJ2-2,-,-,TGTGCCAGCAGTTTCAGGGCCGGGGAGCTGTTTTTT,CASSFRAGELFF
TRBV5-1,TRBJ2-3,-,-,TGCGCCAGCAGCTTACAGGGTCGAGGGAGAGGCACAGATACGCAGTATTTT,CASSLQGRGRGTDTQYF
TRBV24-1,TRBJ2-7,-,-,TGTGCCACCGGTTGTAGCAACCACGAGCAGTACTTC,CATGCSNHEQYF
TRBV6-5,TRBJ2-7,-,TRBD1,TGTGCCAGCAGTTACTCGAAGGGGACAGGGGTGCGCGAGCAGTACTTC,CASSYSKGTGVREQYF
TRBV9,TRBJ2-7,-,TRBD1,TGTGCCAGCAGCCTTAGACAGGGGGACGAGCAGTACTTC,CASSLRQGDEQYF
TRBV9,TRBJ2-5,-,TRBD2,TGTGCCAGCAGCGCTAGACTAGCGGGGGGGCCTGAGACCCAGTACTTC,CASSARLAGGPETQYF
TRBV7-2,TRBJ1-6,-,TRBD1,TGTGCCAGCAGCACACCGGTGGGACAGTATAATTCACCCCTCCACTTT,CASSTPVGQYNSPLHF
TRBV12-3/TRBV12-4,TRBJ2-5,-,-,TGTGCCAGCAGTTTAGACGGGGTGGAGACCCAGTACTTC,CASSLDGVETQYF
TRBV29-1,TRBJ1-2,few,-,TGCAGCGTTGGAATGGGGGCAGAAGGTAATGGCTACACCTTC,CSVGMGAEGNGYTF
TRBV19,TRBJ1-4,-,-,TGTGCCAGTAGTATAGATTCTCGGGGGGGCCGAACTAATGAAAAACTGTTTTTT,CASSIDSRGGRTNEKLFF
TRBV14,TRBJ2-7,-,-,TGTGCCAGCAGCCAAGACGGAAGGGGGTGGTACGAGCAGTACTTC,CASSQDGRGWYEQYF
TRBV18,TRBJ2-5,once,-,TGTGCCAGCTCAGAGCAAGAGACCCAGTACTTC,CASSEQETQYF
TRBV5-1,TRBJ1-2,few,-,TGCGCCAGCAGCACCCCCGGACAGAACTATGGCTACACCTTC,CASSTPGQNYGYTF
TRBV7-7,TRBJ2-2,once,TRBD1,TGTGCCAGCAGTCGGGACAGTTACACCGGGGAGCTGTTTTTT,CASSRDSYTGELFF